The 19 T cell receptor beta chains below were found in one sample sequenced in a study of beta chain features in type 1 diabetes. Study-wide points: Among patients with Type 1 diabetes, TCRB CDR3s were moderately but significantly shorter in every one of the four CD4+ subsets.

No antigens are known for them. What was sequenced were expressed TCRB transcripts, since all of the isolated RNA had been reverse transcribed. The data were produced by immunoSEQ multiplex PCR, yet TCRdb's version contains in-frame clones alone and is incomplete. The sample lists 640,000 or so clones, about an eighth occurring once. Sequenced sample: naive CD4+ T cells from blood. Receptors were obtained from a man younger than 35 with type 1 diabetes.

CDR3 amino acids: CASSPAPVETQYF. The CDR3 nucleotides read TGTGCCAGTAGTCCCGCACCCGTCGAGACCCAGTACTTC. The chain uses TRBV19 and TRBJ2-5; no reliable D call. The V end lost 5 bases, the J end lost 5 bases, and 12 bases lay between the germline ends. The CDR3 runs 13 residues. CDR1 and CDR2 from the germline V gene are LNHDA and SQIVND (reference sequence).

This rearrangement joins TRBV7-8 to TRBJ2-4, with TRBD1 matching 7 bases. The CDR3 length is 19 residues. The V gene end was trimmed by 2 bases and the J gene end by 0 bases; junction bases not matched to a gene: 13. Germline V gene lookup returns CDR1 SGHVS and CDR2 FQNEAQ. The CDR3 DNA reads TGTGCCAGCAGCTTAATGAGACAGGGAAGTACTCTAGCCAAAAACATTCAGTACTTC. This gives the protein CASSLMRQGSTLAKNIQYF. Full variable domain (rest looked up from reference TRBV7-8 and TRBJ2-4): GAGVSQSPRYKVAKRGQDVALRCDPISGHVSLFWYQQALGQGPEFLTYFQNEAQLDKSGLPSDRFFAERPEGSVSTLKIQRTQQEDSAVYLCASSLMRQGSTLAKNIQYFGAGTRLSVL.

This clone showed up just a few times. The CDR3, as DNA: TGTGCCTGGGGGGCTCGGGGAAACACCATATATTTT. Translating gives CAWGARGNTIYF. This rearrangement joins TRBV30 to TRBJ1-3; a possible D gene is TRBD1 (5 bases). CDR3 length: 12 residues. CDR1 and CDR2 (germline): GTSNPN, SVGIG (reference sequence). Trimming removed 5 bases from V and 4 bases from J, with 9 bases in between.

This clone was observed once. The chain is built from TRBV28 and TRBJ2-7; D gene unclear. The germline V gene has CDR1 MDHEN and CDR2 SYDVKM. V shed 6 bases and J shed 5 bases, with 17 bases lying between them. The CDR3 consists of 14 residues. DNA of the CDR3: TGTGCCAGCAGCGACCACGTAACGCCCAACGAGCAGTACTTC. Its translation: CASSDHVTPNEQYF.

The chain recombines TRBV5-1 with TRBJ2-3; the D is unclear. Deletions cut 0 bases from V and 3 bases from J, with 5 bases between. CDR3 size: 13 residues. CDR1 SGHRS and CDR2 YFSETQ come from the germline V gene. For the CDR3, the DNA is TGCGCCAGCAGCTTGGCAGAGACAGATACGCAGTATTTT. It specifies CASSLAETDTQYF.

This sequence joins TRBV6-5 and TRBJ1-5; D gene ambiguous. Between the trimmed V and J ends, which lost 6 bases and 2 bases, there was a span of 11 bases. Germline V gene data show CDR1 as MNHEY and CDR2 as SVGAGI. This CDR3 comprises 14 residues. The CDR3 reads CASRKERGNQPQHF. Here the CDR3 DNA reads TGTGCCAGCAGGAAAGAACGGGGCAATCAGCCCCAGCATTTT.

This clone was seen a few times. The chain links TRBV4-1 to TRBJ1-3; D is uncertain. V shed 2 bases and J shed 2 bases, with 7 bases lying between them. CDR1 MGHRA and CDR2 YSYEKL come from the germline V gene. The CDR3 spans 14 residues. CDR3 residues: CASSQPPAGNTIYF. DNA for the CDR3: TGCGCCAGCAGCCAACCTCCAGCTGGAAACACCATATATTTT.

The chain uses TRBV7-9 and TRBJ2-7, with D possibly being TRBD1 or TRBD2 (5 bases each). V was pared by 0 bases and J by 2 bases, with 17 bases between. Germline V gives CDR1 SEHNR, CDR2 FQNEAQ (reference sequence). The CDR3 spans 17 residues. In DNA, the CDR3 is TGTGCCAGCAGCTTAGCGTCCGGGACCCCGTTACCCTACGAGCAGTACTTC. It yields the protein CASSLASGTPLPYEQYF.

This clone was seen more than once but under ten times. The chain is built from TRBV15 and TRBJ1-5, with a tentative D call TRBD1 (6 bases). V was trimmed by 2 bases and J by 6 bases, leaving 11 bases between them. CDR3 length equals 14 residues. Per germline, CDR1 LNHNV and CDR2 YYDKDF (reference sequence). CDR3 sequence (DNA): TGTGCCACCAGCAGACAAACAGGGACTCAGCCCCAGCATTTT. Amino acid sequence: CATSRQTGTQPQHF.

The chain carries TRBV6-6 and TRBJ2-5; D might be TRBD1 or TRBD2, each matching 5 bases. The CDR3 covers 12 residues. Germline V lookup: CDR1 MNHNY, CDR2 SVGAGI (reference sequence). Deletions cut 4 bases from V and 5 bases from J, with 8 bases between. CDR3: CASSSGRETQYF. Here the CDR3 DNA reads TGTGCCAGCAGTTCGGGGCGGGAGACCCAGTACTTC.

V usage is TRBV30 and J usage is TRBJ1-2; TRBD1 agrees at 7 bases. The CDR3 extends over 13 amino acids. The germline gives CDR1 GTSNPN, CDR2 SVGIG (reference sequence). Unmatched junction bases numbered 5, after V lost 3 bases and J lost 4 bases. CDR3 sequence reads: CAWRTDRAYGYTF. The CDR3 DNA follows: TGTGCCTGGAGGACTGACAGGGCCTATGGCTACACCTTC.

This clone was counted only a few times. This chain joins TRBV19 and TRBJ2-3, with 9 bases that match TRBD1. This CDR3 has 16 amino acids. CDR1 and CDR2 from the germline V gene are LNHDA and SQIVND (reference sequence). The trim removed 5 bases at V and 7 bases at J, leaving 13 bases unmatched. The chain's CDR3 is CASSPGSGQGVNTQYF. As DNA, the CDR3 is TGTGCCAGTAGTCCGGGATCGGGACAGGGAGTCAATACGCAGTATTTT.

This clone was observed a few times. The rearrangement joins TRBV6-5 to TRBJ2-4; 11 bases line up with TRBD1. J gave up 8 bases and V 6 bases, and 9 bases lay outside the gene matches. Germline CDR1 MNHEY, CDR2 SVGAGI. The CDR3 has 15 amino acids. The CDR3 loop reads CASSLSDRGLDIQYF. For the CDR3, the DNA is TGTGCCAGCAGCCTCTCGGACAGGGGGCTTGACATTCAGTACTTC.

The rearrangement uses TRBV7-2 and TRBJ1-5; 7 bases fit TRBD1. The germline gives CDR1 SGHTA, CDR2 FQGNSA. V dropped 2 bases and J dropped 6; count of bases not matched to a gene: 4. The CDR3 is 14 amino acids. In DNA, the CDR3 is TGTGCCAGCAGCTTAACCAGGGGGACTCAGCCCCAGCATTTT. Residues: CASSLTRGTQPQHF.

This clone was counted between two and nine times. The J gene is TRBJ2-1, the V gene TRBV4-1, with 8 bases that match TRBD1. Germline assignment: CDR1 MGHRA and CDR2 YSYEKL. The CDR3 is made up of 17 amino acids. Trimming removed 3 bases from V and 3 bases from J; junction bases left unmatched: 10. CDR3 amino acids: CASSHPPPGQVYNEQFF. CDR3 sequence (DNA): TGCGCCAGCAGCCACCCCCCTCCGGGACAGGTCTACAATGAGCAGTTCTTC.

In this sample, this clone turned up a few times. V and J are TRBV7-9 and TRBJ1-2; a possible D gene is TRBD1 (6 bases). This CDR3 region has 12 residues. Trimming removed 4 bases from V and 4 bases from J, with 7 bases in between. CDR1 is SEHNR and CDR2 is FQNEAQ in the germline V gene (reference sequence). The CDR3, as DNA: TGTGCCAGCAGCTCGGACAGCTATGGCTACACCTTC. It encodes CASSSDSYGYTF.

The CDR3 loop is CASSQQGSYEQYF. The CDR3, as DNA: TGTGCCAGCAGCCAACAGGGTTCCTACGAGCAGTACTTC. The rearrangement links TRBV27 to TRBJ2-7; weak D call: TRBD1 (6 bases). The CDR3 totals 13 residues. V lost 6 bases, J lost 1 base, and 10 bases lay in between. Germline loops: CDR1 MNHEY, CDR2 SMNVEV (reference sequence).

The chain combines TRBV9 with TRBJ1-1; a possible D gene is TRBD1 (6 bases). Germline V lookup: CDR1 SGDLS, CDR2 YYNGEE. Trimming removed 4 bases from V and 4 bases from J, with 11 bases in between. CDR3 size: 13 residues. CDR3 amino acids: CASSQGGRTEAFF. CDR3 bases: TGTGCCAGCAGCCAAGGGGGGCGCACTGAAGCTTTCTTT. The entire variable domain, with the rest obtained from reference TRBV9 and TRBJ1-1, is as follows: DSGVTQTPKHLITATGQRVTLRCSPRSGDLSVYWYQQSLDQGLQFLIQYYNGEERAKGNILERFSAQQFPDLHSELNLSSLELGDSALYFCASSQGGRTEAFFGQGTRLTVV.

This clone was seen a handful of times. The chain links TRBV19 to TRBJ2-3; D possibly corresponds to TRBD2 (6 bases). The V end lost 4 bases, the J end lost 1 base, and 9 bases lay between the germline ends. The CDR3 runs 14 residues. CDR1 LNHDA and CDR2 SQIVND come from the germline V gene (reference sequence). The CDR3: CASSTSVGTDTQYF. CDR3 DNA sequence: TGTGCCAGTAGTACTAGCGTTGGCACAGATACGCAGTATTTT.